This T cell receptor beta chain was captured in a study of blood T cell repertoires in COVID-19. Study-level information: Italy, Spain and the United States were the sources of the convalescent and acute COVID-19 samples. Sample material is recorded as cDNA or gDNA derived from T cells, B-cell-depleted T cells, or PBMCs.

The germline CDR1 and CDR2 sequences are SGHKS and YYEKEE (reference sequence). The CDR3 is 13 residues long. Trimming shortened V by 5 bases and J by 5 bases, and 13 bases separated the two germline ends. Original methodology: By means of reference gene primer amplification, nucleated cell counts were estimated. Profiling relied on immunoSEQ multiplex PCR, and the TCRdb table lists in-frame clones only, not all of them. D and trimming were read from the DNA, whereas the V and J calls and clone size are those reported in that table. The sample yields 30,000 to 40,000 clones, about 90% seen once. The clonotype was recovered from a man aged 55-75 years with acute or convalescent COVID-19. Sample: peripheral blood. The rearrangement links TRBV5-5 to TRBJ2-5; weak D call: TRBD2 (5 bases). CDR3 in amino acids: CASRPMREETQYF. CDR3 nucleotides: TGTGCCAGCAGGCCCATGAGGGAGGAGACCCAGTACTTC.